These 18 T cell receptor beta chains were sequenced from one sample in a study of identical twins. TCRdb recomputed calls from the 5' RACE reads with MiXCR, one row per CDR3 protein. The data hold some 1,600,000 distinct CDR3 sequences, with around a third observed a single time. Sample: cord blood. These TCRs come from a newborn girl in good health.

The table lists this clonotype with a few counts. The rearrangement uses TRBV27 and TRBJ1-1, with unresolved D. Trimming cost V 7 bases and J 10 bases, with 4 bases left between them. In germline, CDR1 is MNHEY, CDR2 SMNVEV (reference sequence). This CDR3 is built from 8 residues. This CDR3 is CASMRAFF. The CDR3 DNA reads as TGTGCCAGCATGAGAGCTTTCTTT.

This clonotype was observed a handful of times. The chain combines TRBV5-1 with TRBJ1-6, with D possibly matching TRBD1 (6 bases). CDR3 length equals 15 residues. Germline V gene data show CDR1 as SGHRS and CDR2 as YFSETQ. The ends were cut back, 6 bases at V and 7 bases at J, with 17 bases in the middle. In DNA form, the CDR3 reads TGCGCCAGCACCGATCCAGGACAGACGAATTCACCCCTCCACTTT. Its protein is CASTDPGQTNSPLHF.

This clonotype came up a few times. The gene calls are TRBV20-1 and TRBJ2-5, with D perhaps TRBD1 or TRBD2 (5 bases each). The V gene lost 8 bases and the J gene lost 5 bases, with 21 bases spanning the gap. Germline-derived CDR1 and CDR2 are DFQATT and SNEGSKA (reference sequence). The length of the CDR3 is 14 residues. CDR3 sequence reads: CSWHLRGLRETQYF. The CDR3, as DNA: TGCAGTTGGCATTTGAGGGGTTTGCGGGAGACCCAGTACTTC.

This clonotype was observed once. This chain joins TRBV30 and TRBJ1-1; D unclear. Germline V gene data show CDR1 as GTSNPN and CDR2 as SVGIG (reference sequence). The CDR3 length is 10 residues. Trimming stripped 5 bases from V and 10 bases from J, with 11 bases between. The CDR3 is CAWVDTSAFF. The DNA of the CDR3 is TGTGCCTGGGTAGACACCTCAGCTTTCTTT.

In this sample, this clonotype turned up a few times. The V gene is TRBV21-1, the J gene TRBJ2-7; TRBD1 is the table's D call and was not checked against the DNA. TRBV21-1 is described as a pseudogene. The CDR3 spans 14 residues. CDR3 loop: CASSKGDRTYEQYF. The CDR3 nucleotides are TGTGCCAGCAGCAAAGGGGACAGGACCTACGAGCAGTACTTC.

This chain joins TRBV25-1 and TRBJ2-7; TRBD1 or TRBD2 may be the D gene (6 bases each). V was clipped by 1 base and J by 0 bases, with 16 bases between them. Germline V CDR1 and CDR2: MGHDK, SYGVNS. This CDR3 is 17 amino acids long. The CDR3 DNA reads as TGTGCCAGCAGTGAATTTATAGGGGGAGGCAGCTCCTACGAGCAGTACTTC. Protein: CASSEFIGGGSSYEQYF.

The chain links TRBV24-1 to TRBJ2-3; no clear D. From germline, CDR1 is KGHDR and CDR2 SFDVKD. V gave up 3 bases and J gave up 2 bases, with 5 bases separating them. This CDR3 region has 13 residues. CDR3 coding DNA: TGTGCCACCAGTGATCCGGCCACAGATACGCAGTATTTT. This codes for CATSDPATDTQYF.

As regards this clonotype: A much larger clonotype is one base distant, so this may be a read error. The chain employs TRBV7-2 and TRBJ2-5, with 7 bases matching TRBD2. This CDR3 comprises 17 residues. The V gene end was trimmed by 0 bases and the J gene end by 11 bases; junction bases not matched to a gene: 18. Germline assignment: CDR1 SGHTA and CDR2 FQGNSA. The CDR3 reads CASSLASLAVVENEQYF. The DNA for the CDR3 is TGTGCCAGCAGCTTAGCTAGCCTAGCGGTTGTAGAAAATGAGCAGTACTTC. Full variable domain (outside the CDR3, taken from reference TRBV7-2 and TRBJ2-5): GAGVSQSPSNKVTEKGKDVELRCDPISGHTALYWYRQSLGQGLEFLIYFQGNSAPDKSGLPSDRFSAERTGGSVSTLTIQRTQQEDSAVYLCASSLASLAVVENEQYFGPGTRLLVL.

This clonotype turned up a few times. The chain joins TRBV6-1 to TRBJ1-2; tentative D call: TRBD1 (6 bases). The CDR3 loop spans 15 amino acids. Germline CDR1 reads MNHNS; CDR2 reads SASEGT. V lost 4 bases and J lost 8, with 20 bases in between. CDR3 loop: CASSGNEGHVLGYTF. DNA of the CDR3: TGTGCCAGCAGTGGCAACGAGGGACACGTTCTCGGCTACACCTTC.

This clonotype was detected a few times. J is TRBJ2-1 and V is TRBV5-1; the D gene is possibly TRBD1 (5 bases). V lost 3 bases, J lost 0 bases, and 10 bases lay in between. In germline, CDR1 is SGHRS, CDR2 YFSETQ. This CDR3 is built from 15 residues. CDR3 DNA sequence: TGCGCCAGCAGCTCGCGACAGCTCTCCTACAATGAGCAGTTCTTC. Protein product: CASSSRQLSYNEQFF.

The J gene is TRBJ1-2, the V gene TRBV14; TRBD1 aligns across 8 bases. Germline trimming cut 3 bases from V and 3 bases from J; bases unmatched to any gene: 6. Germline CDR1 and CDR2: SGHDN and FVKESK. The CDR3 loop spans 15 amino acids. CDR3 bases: TGTGCCAGCAGCCAGCTAGGACAGGGAGACTATGGCTACACCTTC. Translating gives CASSQLGQGDYGYTF. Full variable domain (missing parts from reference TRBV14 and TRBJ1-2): EAGVTQFPSHSVIEKGQTVTLRCDPISGHDNLYWYRRVMGKEIKFLLHFVKESKQDESGMPNNRFLAERTGGTYSTLKVQPAELEDSGVYFCASSQLGQGDYGYTFGSGTRLTVV.

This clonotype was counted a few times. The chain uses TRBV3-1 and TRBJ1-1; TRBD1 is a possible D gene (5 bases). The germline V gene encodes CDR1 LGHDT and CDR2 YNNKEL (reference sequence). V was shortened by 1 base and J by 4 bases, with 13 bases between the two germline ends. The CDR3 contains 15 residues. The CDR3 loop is CASSQGDGGRTEAFF. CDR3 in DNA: TGTGCCAGCAGCCAAGGTGATGGGGGACGCACTGAAGCTTTCTTT.

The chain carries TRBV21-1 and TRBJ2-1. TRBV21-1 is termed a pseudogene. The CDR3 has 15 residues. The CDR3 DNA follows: TGTGCCAGCAGCAGTATACGGAACTCCTACAATGAGCAGTTCTTC. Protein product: CASSSIRNSYNEQFF.

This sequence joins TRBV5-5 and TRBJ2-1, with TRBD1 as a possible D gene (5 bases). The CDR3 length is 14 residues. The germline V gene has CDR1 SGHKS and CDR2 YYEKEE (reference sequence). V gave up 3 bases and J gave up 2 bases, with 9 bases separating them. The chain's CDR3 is CASSYRTPYNEQFF. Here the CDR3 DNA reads TGTGCCAGCAGCTACAGGACCCCCTACAATGAGCAGTTCTTC.

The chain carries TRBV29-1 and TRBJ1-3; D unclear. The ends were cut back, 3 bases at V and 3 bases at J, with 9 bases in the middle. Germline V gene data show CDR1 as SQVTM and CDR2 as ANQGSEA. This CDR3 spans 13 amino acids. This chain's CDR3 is CSVDEDRGNTIYF. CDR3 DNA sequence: TGCAGCGTTGACGAGGACCGTGGAAACACCATATATTTT.

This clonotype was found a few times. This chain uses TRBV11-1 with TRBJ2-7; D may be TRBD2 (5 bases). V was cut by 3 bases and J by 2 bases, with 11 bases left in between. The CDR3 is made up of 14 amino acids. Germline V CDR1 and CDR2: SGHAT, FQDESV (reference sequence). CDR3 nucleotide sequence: TGTGCCAGCAGCTTGGCCGGGATAGCCTACGAGCAGTACTTC. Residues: CASSLAGIAYEQYF.

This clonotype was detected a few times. The CDR3 DNA sequence: TGTGCCAGCAGTTCCGGGACTAGCGGGGGGGAGCAGTACTTC. Its protein is CASSSGTSGGEQYF. The chain links TRBV12-3 or TRBV12-4 to TRBJ2-5; TRBD2 matches 16 bases. V lost 4 bases, J lost 11 bases, and 4 bases stayed unmatched. The CDR3 runs 14 residues.

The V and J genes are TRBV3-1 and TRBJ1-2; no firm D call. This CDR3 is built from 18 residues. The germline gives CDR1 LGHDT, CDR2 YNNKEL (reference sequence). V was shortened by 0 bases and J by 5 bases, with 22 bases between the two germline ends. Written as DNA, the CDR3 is TGTGCCAGCAGCCAAGATTGGACCAACAAAGTTGGGTATTATGGCTACACCTTC. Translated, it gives CASSQDWTNKVGYYGYTF.